The present T cell receptor beta chain was sequenced within a study of OX40 agonist ivuxolimab in advanced cancers. Points from the study as a whole: Average numbers of expanded clones were greater in CD8+ T cells than in CD4+. Dosing at 0.1 to 3.0 mg/kg was accompanied by clonal expansion of CD4+ and CD8+ blood T cells by week 6.

Sampling times: baseline, cycle 4 day 1, cycle 7 day 1. V lost 3 bases to trimming and J lost 8 bases, with 5 bases between them. The CDR3 has 11 residues. Germline V lookup: CDR1 ENHRY, CDR2 SYGVKD. Method: immunoSEQ multiplex PCR; TCRdb's copy keeps in-frame clones and lacks some. Of some 70,000 clones in the sample, 75% to 95% are singletons; the top ten hold more than 0.85%. Comments on this clone: Its antigen is unidentified.

Specimen: CD4+ or CD8+ T cells sorted from blood, collected in a trial of the OX40 agonist ivuxolimab. The V and J genes are TRBV10-3 and TRBJ2-1; D remains ambiguous. The origin of this receptor is an adult with an advanced solid tumor such as melanoma, head and neck, liver or kidney cancer. The chain's CDR3 is CAISDLDEQFF. CDR3 in DNA: TGTGCCATCAGTGATCTTGATGAGCAGTTCTTC.